This is a list of T cell receptor beta chains from one sample in a study of cytomegalovirus exposure and HLA in healthy donors. Sequencing was performed with immunoSEQ multiplex PCR; in TCRdb, only in-frame clones are kept and a portion is missing. This sample yields about 160,000 clones, of which around 92% are seen a single time; about a tenth belongs to the top ten. Input material: PBMCs. These receptors originate from a young woman in good health and CMV-seropositive. CDR3s include the opening cysteine and the closing phenylalanine or tryptophan. Fields, in order: D gene, V gene, clone size, J gene, CDR3 protein, CDR3 DNA. A D gene is named only where the DNA matches it firmly. Expanded clones get a size class; other rows say once, few or many, or leave the size out.

d_gene: TRBD2; v_gene: TRBV10-3; abundance: NA; j_gene: TRBJ2-3; CDR3aa: CAIRASGTSQTDTQYF; CDR3nt: TGTGCCATCAGGGCTAGCGGGACCTCACAGACAGATACGCAGTATTTT
d_gene: NA; v_gene: TRBV6-6; abundance: NA; j_gene: TRBJ1-2; CDR3aa: CASSPSTRSYGYTF; CDR3nt: TGTGCCAGCAGCCCATCGACACGCAGCTATGGCTACACCTTC
d_gene: NA; v_gene: TRBV28; abundance: once; j_gene: TRBJ1-1; CDR3aa: CASKGLANTEAFF; CDR3nt: TGTGCCAGTAAAGGACTGGCGAACACTGAAGCTTTCTTT
d_gene: TRBD1; v_gene: TRBV5-1; abundance: NA; j_gene: TRBJ1-1; CDR3aa: CASSPRGVMNTEAFF; CDR3nt: TGCGCCAGCAGCCCCAGGGGGGTAATGAACACTGAAGCTTTCTTT
d_gene: NA; v_gene: TRBV5-5; abundance: NA; j_gene: TRBJ2-2; CDR3aa: CASSSGHYTGELFF; CDR3nt: TGTGCCAGCAGCTCTGGTCACTACACCGGGGAGCTGTTTTTT
d_gene: NA; v_gene: TRBV30; abundance: NA; j_gene: TRBJ2-2; CDR3aa: CAWSGGLELFF; CDR3nt: TGTGCCTGGAGTGGAGGTCTGGAGCTGTTTTTT
d_gene: TRBD1; v_gene: TRBV5-4; abundance: NA; j_gene: TRBJ1-3; CDR3aa: CASSLKGATGNTIYF; CDR3nt: TGTGCCAGCAGCTTGAAGGGGGCAACGGGAAACACCATATATTTT
d_gene: NA; v_gene: TRBV21-1; abundance: NA; j_gene: TRBJ2-1; CDR3aa: CASSRREPGLPQIYNEQFF; CDR3nt: TGTGCCAGCAGCAGGCGCGAGCCGGGACTACCACAGATCTACAATGAGCAGTTCTTC
d_gene: NA; v_gene: TRBV9; abundance: once; j_gene: TRBJ2-5; CDR3aa: CASSVDGQGGTQYF; CDR3nt: TGTGCCAGCAGCGTAGACGGACAAGGCGGGACCCAGTACTTC
d_gene: NA; v_gene: TRBV15; abundance: NA; j_gene: TRBJ1-3; CDR3aa: CATSVAGRISGNTIYF; CDR3nt: TGTGCCACCAGCGTCGCGGGCCGGATCTCTGGAAACACCATATATTTT